The following is a T cell receptor beta chain sequence with its context. Here immunoSEQ multiplex PCR was the method, and the copy in TCRdb shows in-frame clones only, minus some. This sample yields some 120,000 clones, of which roughly 90% are seen a single time; 0.8% to 1% belongs to the top ten. The data originate from a study of OX40 agonist ivuxolimab in advanced cancers. Study-wide background: Three individuals attained partial responses, comprising one hepatocellular carcinoma case and two cutaneous melanoma cases.

The TCR was taken from an adult with an advanced solid tumor such as melanoma, head and neck, liver or kidney cancer. The starting material was CD4+ or CD8+ T cells sorted from blood, obtained in a trial of the OX40 agonist ivuxolimab.

Written as DNA, the CDR3 is TGTGCCAGCAGCCTACGGGCGGGACGGATAATCACAGATACGCAGTATTTT. Translation gives CASSLRAGRIITDTQYF. This chain uses TRBV11-2 with TRBJ2-3; D is perhaps TRBD2 (6 bases). V was pared by 5 bases and J by 2 bases, with 20 bases between. From germline, CDR1 is SGHAT and CDR2 FQNNGV. This CDR3 has 17 amino acids.